This entry describes one T cell receptor (beta chain). These data are taken from a study of blood T cell repertoires in COVID-19. Overall study: Nucleic acid was either cDNA or gDNA, and it came from T cells, B-cell-depleted T cells, or PBMCs.

Method: immunoSEQ multiplex PCR; TCRdb's copy keeps in-frame clones and lacks some. The sample consists of some 200,000 clones, about nine tenths of them appearing once. This CDR3 is built from 15 residues. V usage is TRBV7-5 and J usage is TRBJ2-5; TRBD2 is the table's D call and was not checked against the DNA. TRBV7-5 is a known pseudogene. The sample taken for sequencing was peripheral blood. This TCR came from a man at least 80 years old with acute or convalescent COVID-19. The CDR3 protein is CARSSRDSTGETQYF. The CDR3 DNA is TGTGCCAGAAGCTCGCGGGACTCAACGGGGGAGACCCAGTACTTC.